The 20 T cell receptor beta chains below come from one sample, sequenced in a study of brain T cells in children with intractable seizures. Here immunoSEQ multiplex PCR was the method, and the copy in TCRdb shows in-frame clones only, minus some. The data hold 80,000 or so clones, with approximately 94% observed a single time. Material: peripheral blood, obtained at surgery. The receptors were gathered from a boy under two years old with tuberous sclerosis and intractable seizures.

In DNA form, the CDR3 reads TGTGCCTGGTGGGAGGGACAGGCGGGCGGTCAGGTTGTAACTGAAGCTTTCTTT. As protein: CAWWEGQAGGQVVTEAFF. V is TRBV30 and J is TRBJ1-1, with 8 nucleotides matching TRBD1. Germline CDR1 and CDR2: GTSNPN and SVGIG (reference sequence). With V trimmed by 5 bases and J by 5 bases, 22 bases remained unmatched. The CDR3 length is 18 residues.

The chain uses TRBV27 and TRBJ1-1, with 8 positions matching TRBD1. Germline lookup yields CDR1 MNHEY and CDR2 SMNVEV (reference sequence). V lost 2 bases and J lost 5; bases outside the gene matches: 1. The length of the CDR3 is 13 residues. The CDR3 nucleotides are TGTGCCAGCAGTTTACAGGGGGCGACTGAAGCTTTCTTT. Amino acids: CASSLQGATEAFF.

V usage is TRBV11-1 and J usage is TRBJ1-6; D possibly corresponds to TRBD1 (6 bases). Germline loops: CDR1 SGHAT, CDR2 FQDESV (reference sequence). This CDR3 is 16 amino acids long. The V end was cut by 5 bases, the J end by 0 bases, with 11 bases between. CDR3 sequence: CASSLDRPSYNSPLHF. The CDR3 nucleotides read TGTGCCAGCAGCCTCGACAGGCCCTCCTATAATTCACCCCTCCACTTT.

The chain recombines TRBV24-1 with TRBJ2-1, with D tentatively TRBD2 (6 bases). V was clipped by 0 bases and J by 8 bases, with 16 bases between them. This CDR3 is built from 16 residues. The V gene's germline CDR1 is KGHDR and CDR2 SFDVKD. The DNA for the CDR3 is TGTGCCACCAGTGATTTGGGGGGGACGGGGAAGGATGAGCAGTTCTTC. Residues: CATSDLGGTGKDEQFF.

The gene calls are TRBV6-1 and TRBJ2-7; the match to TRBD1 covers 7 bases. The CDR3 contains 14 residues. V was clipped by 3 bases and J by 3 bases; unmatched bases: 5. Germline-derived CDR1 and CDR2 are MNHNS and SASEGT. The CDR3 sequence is CASSEGDSFYEQYF. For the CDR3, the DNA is TGTGCCAGCAGTGAGGGGGACAGTTTCTACGAGCAGTACTTC.

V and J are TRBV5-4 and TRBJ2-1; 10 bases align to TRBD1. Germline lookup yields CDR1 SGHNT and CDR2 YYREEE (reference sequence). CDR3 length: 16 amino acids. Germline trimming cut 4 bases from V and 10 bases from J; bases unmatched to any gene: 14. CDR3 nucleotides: TGTGCCAGCAGCGTCGGGGGACAGGGGTCAACAGGGGAGCAGTTCTTC. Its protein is CASSVGGQGSTGEQFF.

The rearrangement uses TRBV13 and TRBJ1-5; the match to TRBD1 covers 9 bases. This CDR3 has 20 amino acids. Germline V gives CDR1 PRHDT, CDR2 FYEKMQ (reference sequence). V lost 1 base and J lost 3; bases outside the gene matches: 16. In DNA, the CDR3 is TGTGCCAGCAGCTTAGTATTAATCAGGGACAGGGAAAATTTCAATCAGCCCCAGCATTTT. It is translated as CASSLVLIRDRENFNQPQHF.

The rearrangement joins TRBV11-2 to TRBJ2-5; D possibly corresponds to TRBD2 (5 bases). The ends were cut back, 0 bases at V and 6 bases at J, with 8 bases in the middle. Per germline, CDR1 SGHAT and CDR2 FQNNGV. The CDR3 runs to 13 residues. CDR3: CASSLDSGKTQYF. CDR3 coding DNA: TGTGCCAGCAGCTTAGACAGCGGTAAGACCCAGTACTTC.

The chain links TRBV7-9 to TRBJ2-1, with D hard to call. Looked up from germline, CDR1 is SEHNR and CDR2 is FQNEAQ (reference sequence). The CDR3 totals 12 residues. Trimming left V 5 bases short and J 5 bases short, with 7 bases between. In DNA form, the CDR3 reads TGTGCCAGCAGCCCTGTGGACAATGAGCAGTTCTTC. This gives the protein CASSPVDNEQFF.

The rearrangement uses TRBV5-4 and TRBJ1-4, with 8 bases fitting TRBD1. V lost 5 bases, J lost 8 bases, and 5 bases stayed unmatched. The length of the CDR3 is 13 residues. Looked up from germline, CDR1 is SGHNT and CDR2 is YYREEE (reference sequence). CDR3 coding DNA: TGTGCCAGCAGTAGCAGGGGGCGGGAAAAACTGTTTTTT. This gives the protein CASSSRGREKLFF.

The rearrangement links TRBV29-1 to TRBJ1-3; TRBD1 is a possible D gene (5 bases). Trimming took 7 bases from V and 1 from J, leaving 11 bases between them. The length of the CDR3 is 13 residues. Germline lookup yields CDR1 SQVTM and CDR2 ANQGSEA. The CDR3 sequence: CSARAGSGNTIYF. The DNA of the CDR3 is TGCAGCGCCAGGGCGGGGTCTGGAAACACCATATATTTT.

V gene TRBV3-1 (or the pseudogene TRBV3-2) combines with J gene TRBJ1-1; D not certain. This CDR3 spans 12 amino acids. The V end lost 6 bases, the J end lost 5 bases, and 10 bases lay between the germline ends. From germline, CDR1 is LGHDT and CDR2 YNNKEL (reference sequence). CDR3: CASSRRGTEAFF. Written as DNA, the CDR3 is TGTGCCAGCAGTCGCCGAGGAACTGAAGCTTTCTTT.

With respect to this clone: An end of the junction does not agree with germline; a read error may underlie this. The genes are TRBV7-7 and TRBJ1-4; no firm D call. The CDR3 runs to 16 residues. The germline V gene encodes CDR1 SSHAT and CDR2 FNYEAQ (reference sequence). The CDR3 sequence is CASSPLPHSNNEKLFF. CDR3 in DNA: TGTGCTAGCAGCCCTTTACCCCACAGCAATAATGAAAAACTGTTTTTT.

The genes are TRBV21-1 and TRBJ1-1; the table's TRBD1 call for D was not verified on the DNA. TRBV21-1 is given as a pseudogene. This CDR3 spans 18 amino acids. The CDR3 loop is CASSKRARTGRGRTEAFF. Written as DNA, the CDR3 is TGTGCCAGCAGCAAGAGAGCCCGGACAGGGCGAGGTAGGACTGAAGCTTTCTTT.

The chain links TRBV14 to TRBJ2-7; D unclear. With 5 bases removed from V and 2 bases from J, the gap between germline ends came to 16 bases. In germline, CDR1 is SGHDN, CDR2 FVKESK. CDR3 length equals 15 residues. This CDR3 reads CASSSMGSRTYEQYF. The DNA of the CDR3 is TGTGCCAGCAGCAGTATGGGGTCCCGAACCTACGAGCAGTACTTC. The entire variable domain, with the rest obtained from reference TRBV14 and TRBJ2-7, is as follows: EAGVTQFPSHSVIEKGQTVTLRCDPISGHDNLYWYRRVMGKEIKFLLHFVKESKQDESGMPNNRFLAERTGGTYSTLKVQPAELEDSGVYFCASSSMGSRTYEQYFGPGTRLTVT.

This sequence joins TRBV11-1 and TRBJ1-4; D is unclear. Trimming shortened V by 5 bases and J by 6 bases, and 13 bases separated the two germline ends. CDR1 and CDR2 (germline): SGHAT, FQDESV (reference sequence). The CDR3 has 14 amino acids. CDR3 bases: TGTGCCAGCAGCCCGGGCTTGGGCTATGAAAAACTGTTTTTT. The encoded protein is CASSPGLGYEKLFF.

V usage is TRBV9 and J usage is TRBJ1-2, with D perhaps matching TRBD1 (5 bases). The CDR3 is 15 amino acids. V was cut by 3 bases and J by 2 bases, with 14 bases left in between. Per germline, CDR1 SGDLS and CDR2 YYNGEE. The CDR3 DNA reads TGTGCCAGCAGCGCCGGGGTGGGGGGAAACTATGGCTACACCTTC. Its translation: CASSAGVGGNYGYTF.

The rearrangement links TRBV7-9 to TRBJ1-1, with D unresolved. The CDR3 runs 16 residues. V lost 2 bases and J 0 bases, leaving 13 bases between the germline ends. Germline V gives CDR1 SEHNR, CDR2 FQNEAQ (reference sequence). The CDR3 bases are TGTGCCAGCAGCTTAATCCCCGTACAGATGAACACTGAAGCTTTCTTT. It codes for CASSLIPVQMNTEAFF. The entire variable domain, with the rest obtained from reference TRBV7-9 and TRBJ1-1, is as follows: DTGVSQNPRHKITKRGQNVTFRCDPISEHNRLYWYRQTLGQGPEFLTYFQNEAQLEKSRLLSDRFSAERPKGSFSTLEIQRTEQGDSAMYLCASSLIPVQMNTEAFFGQGTRLTVV.

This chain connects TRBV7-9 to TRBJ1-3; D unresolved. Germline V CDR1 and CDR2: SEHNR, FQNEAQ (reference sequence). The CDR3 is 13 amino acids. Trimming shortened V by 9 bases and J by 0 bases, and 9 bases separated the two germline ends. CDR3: CASGPSSGNTIYF. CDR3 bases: TGTGCCAGTGGACCCAGCTCTGGAAACACCATATATTTT.

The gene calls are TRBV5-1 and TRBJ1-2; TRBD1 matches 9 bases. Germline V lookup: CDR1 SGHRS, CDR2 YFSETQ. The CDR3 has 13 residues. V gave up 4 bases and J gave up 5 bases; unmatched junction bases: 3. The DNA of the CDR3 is TGCGCCAGCAGCACGGGACAGGGATATGGCTACACCTTC. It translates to CASSTGQGYGYTF.